The subject of this entry is one TCR beta chain. These data are taken from a study of T cell changes during pregnancy in multiple sclerosis. The table came from immunoSEQ multiplex PCR; TCRdb's copy has only in-frame clones and leaves some out. The profile covers under 30,000 clones, with under 95% appearing a single time and 0.4% to 0.55% taken by the ten largest. Germline CDR1 is SGHTA and CDR2 is FQGNSA. This CDR3 is 14 amino acids long. V was shortened by 5 bases and J by 0 bases, with 10 bases between the two germline ends. The receptor was derived from a female donor with multiple sclerosis, enrolled in a pregnancy study. The chain employs TRBV7-2 and TRBJ1-1; D is undetermined. The sequencing here drew on CD4+ T cells from peripheral blood mononuclear cells, taken after pregnancy. The CDR3 is CASSLKAMNTEAFF. The CDR3 DNA is TGTGCCAGCAGCCTGAAAGCCATGAACACTGAAGCTTTCTTT.